These 26 T cell receptor beta chains were sequenced from one sample in a study of control samples from healthy donors and cancer patients. The protocol was immunoSEQ multiplex PCR, while the TCRdb copy is restricted to in-frame clones and leaves out a portion. The sample records about 140,000 clones, about 91% being singletons. Sample: blood. The receptors were sampled from a young man in good health.

This chain connects TRBV6-6 to TRBJ1-4; weak D call: TRBD1 (5 bases). Germline V CDR1 and CDR2: MNHNY, SVGAGI (reference sequence). The CDR3 is 14 residues long. The V and J ends lost 2 bases and 5 bases respectively, with 9 bases between them. CDR3 sequence reads: CASSYDRKNEKLFF. CDR3 nucleotides: TGTGCCAGCAGTTACGACAGAAAAAATGAAAAACTGTTTTTT.

This chain joins TRBV29-1 and TRBJ2-5; D not resolved. CDR1 SQVTM and CDR2 ANQGSEA come from the germline V gene. V was trimmed by 4 bases and J by 5 bases, leaving 11 bases between them. The CDR3 is made up of 12 amino acids. CDR3 coding DNA: TGCAGCGTTGCCCTGGTGGGGGAGACCCAGTACTTC. Its protein product is CSVALVGETQYF.

The rearrangement links TRBV7-9 to TRBJ1-2; possible D gene TRBD1, 5 bases. Germline V gene sequence: CDR1 SEHNR, CDR2 FQNEAQ (reference sequence). Trimming cost V 4 bases and J 6 bases, with 15 bases left between them. CDR3 size: 14 residues. The CDR3 here is CASSSPLGEDGYTF. CDR3 coding DNA: TGTGCCAGCAGCTCCCCGCTGGGGGAGGATGGCTACACCTTC.

J is TRBJ2-1 and V is TRBV5-1; a weak D match, TRBD2 (7 bases). Trimming removed 3 bases from V and 10 bases from J, with 20 bases in between. Germline V gene data show CDR1 as SGHRS and CDR2 as YFSETQ. CDR3 length: 15 residues. The CDR3 nucleotides read TGCGCCAGCAGCTGGCCCCGGGGGGCTGTCGCAGAGCAGTTCTTC. This sequence encodes CASSWPRGAVAEQFF.

The V gene is TRBV5-5, the J gene TRBJ2-1; TRBD1 or TRBD2 may be the D gene (5 bases each). Trimming took 5 bases from V and 0 from J, leaving 12 bases between them. There are 15 residues in the CDR3. From germline, CDR1 is SGHKS and CDR2 YYEKEE (reference sequence). CDR3 nucleotide sequence: TGTGCCAGCAGTTACGCAGGGAGCTCCTACAATGAGCAGTTCTTC. Amino acids: CASSYAGSSYNEQFF.

For the CDR3, the DNA is TGTGCCAGCAGCTTGGCAGGGAAGGCAGATACGCAGTATTTT. It codes for CASSLAGKADTQYF. This chain connects TRBV5-6 to TRBJ2-3; TRBD1 is a possible D gene (5 bases). The ends were cut back, 0 bases at V and 4 bases at J, with 9 bases in the middle. Germline CDR1 reads SGHDT; CDR2 reads YYEEEE. This CDR3 is 14 amino acids long. The full variable domain, its missing parts supplied by reference TRBV5-6 and TRBJ2-3, is DAGVTQSPTHLIKTRGQQVTLRCSPKSGHDTVSWYQQALGQGPQFIFQYYEEEERQRGNFPDRFSGHQFPNYSSELNVNALLLGDSALYLCASSLAGKADTQYFGPGTRLTVL.

The chain carries TRBV2 and TRBJ2-3; D is undetermined. Germline CDR1 is SNHLY and CDR2 is FYNNEI. CDR3 length equals 13 residues. The ends were cut back, 7 bases at V and 3 bases at J, with 11 bases in the middle. The CDR3, as DNA: TGTGCCAGCAAGGTTGACCATACAGATACGCAGTATTTT. It is translated as CASKVDHTDTQYF. The full variable domain, completed using reference TRBV2 and TRBJ2-3, is EPEVTQTPSHQVTQMGQEVILRCVPISNHLYFYWYRQILGQKVEFLVSFYNNEISEKSEIFDDQFSVERPDGSNFTLKIRSTKLEDSAMYFCASKVDHTDTQYFGPGTRLTVL.

The rearrangement links TRBV2 to TRBJ2-7; TRBD1 agrees at 7 bases. This CDR3 is built from 14 residues. With V trimmed by 4 bases and J by 3 bases, 6 bases remained unmatched. CDR1 is SNHLY, CDR2 FYNNEI, per germline. The CDR3 reads CASSAGQSFYEQYF. The CDR3 nucleotides are TGTGCCAGCAGTGCGGGACAGTCTTTCTACGAGCAGTACTTC.

The J gene is TRBJ2-5, the V gene TRBV7-8; weak D call: TRBD1 (5 bases). V lost 0 bases to trimming and J lost 4 bases, with 6 bases between them. The germline V gene has CDR1 SGHVS and CDR2 FQNEAQ. The CDR3 runs to 13 residues. CDR3 sequence (DNA): TGTGCCAGCAGCTTAGCCAGGGCAGAGACCCAGTACTTC. Translating it yields CASSLARAETQYF.

This clone has only a few counts. The rearrangement uses TRBV10-3 and TRBJ2-7, with D possibly being TRBD2 (6 bases). The CDR3 spans 10 residues. Germline V CDR1 and CDR2: ENHRY, SYGVKD. With 8 bases removed from V and 12 bases from J, the gap between germline ends came to 14 bases. CDR3 nucleotide sequence: TGTGCCATCGGGGACTTGCAGCGGTACTTC. It codes for CAIGDLQRYF.

The chain carries TRBV6-5 and TRBJ1-1; no firm D call. The CDR3 loop spans 11 amino acids. Germline loops: CDR1 MNHEY, CDR2 SVGAGI. Trimming took off 6 bases at V and 1 base at J, with 3 bases between the two ends. CDR3: CASRENTEAFF. CDR3 DNA: TGTGCCAGCAGAGAGAACACTGAAGCTTTCTTT.

The V and J genes are TRBV28 and TRBJ2-6; D may be TRBD1 (6 bases). The CDR3 has 16 amino acids. V was trimmed by 6 bases and J by 3 bases, leaving 15 bases between them. Germline-derived CDR1 and CDR2 are MDHEN and SYDVKM. CDR3 sequence: CASSSTQGGGANVLTF. CDR3 coding DNA: TGTGCCAGCAGCAGTACACAGGGCGGTGGGGCCAACGTCCTGACTTTC.

This clone was recorded a few times. The V and J genes are TRBV7-2 and TRBJ1-6; a possible D gene is TRBD1 (5 bases). This CDR3 spans 17 amino acids. Germline values: CDR1 SGHTA, CDR2 FQGNSA. The V and J ends lost 4 bases and 0 bases respectively, with 13 bases between them. The CDR3 region has the DNA TGTGCCAGCAGCTCTCAGGGTTACAGCTCCTATAATTCACCCCTCCACTTT. Protein: CASSSQGYSSYNSPLHF.

This clone was observed once. The chain's CDR3 is CASSGPGTGGGKWMLYNEQFF. In DNA form, the CDR3 reads TGTGCCAGCAGTGGACCCGGGACAGGGGGCGGTAAATGGATGCTTTACAATGAGCAGTTCTTC. The chain carries TRBV2 and TRBJ2-1; 12 bases agree with TRBD1. V trimming: 4 bases; J trimming: 4 bases; junction bases outside the gene matches: 20. Germline CDR1 reads SNHLY; CDR2 reads FYNNEI. There are 21 residues in the CDR3.

V usage is TRBV6-2 or TRBV6-3 and J usage is TRBJ2-7; the match to TRBD1 covers 8 bases. Trimming took 5 bases from V and 0 from J; bases not matched to a gene: 6. Germline V gene lookup returns CDR1 MNHEY and CDR2 SVGEGT. The CDR3 loop spans 15 amino acids. DNA for the CDR3: TGTGCCAGCAGTGATCTCGGACAGGGCTCCTACGAGCAGTACTTC. This gives the protein CASSDLGQGSYEQYF.

A remark on this clone: The junction does not match germline at one end; this may be a read error. The gene calls are TRBV2 and TRBJ1-2; 7 bases are a match to TRBD1. Germline CDR1 is SNHLY and CDR2 is FYNNEI. The CDR3 spans 15 residues. In DNA, the CDR3 is TGTGCCAGCAGAGAAGATCCGGGACAGCACTATGGCTACACCTTC. It specifies CASREDPGQHYGYTF.

The chain combines TRBV19 with TRBJ1-2; 9 bases line up with TRBD1. Trimming at V came to 0 bases and at J to 8 bases, leaving 4 bases not matched to a gene. The CDR3 consists of 14 residues. Looked up from germline, CDR1 is LNHDA and CDR2 is SQIVND (reference sequence). As DNA, the CDR3 is TGTGCCAGTAGTATAGAACAGGGGGCTTTCGGCTACACCTTC. Translated, it gives CASSIEQGAFGYTF.

CDR3 sequence (DNA): TGCGCCAGCAGCCAATGGCTAGCGGGGGGCCATACTTACAATGAGCAGTTCTTC. Its protein product is CASSQWLAGGHTYNEQFF. The chain links TRBV4-1 to TRBJ2-1; TRBD2 aligns across 11 bases. In germline, CDR1 is MGHRA, CDR2 YSYEKL. CDR3 length: 18 amino acids. After removal of 2 bases from V and 4 bases from J, the junction contained 10 bases not matched to a gene.

J is TRBJ2-3 and V is TRBV4-2; no firm D call. The germline V gene has CDR1 LGHNA and CDR2 YNFKEQ. V shed 0 bases and J shed 5 bases, with 6 bases lying between them. This CDR3 has 13 residues. The CDR3: CASSQDGRDTQYF. CDR3 coding DNA: TGTGCCAGCAGCCAAGATGGAAGAGATACGCAGTATTTT.

The chain has TRBV5-1 and TRBJ2-1; 16 positions agree with TRBD2. V was clipped by 6 bases and J by 1 base; unmatched bases: 4. Germline assignment: CDR1 SGHRS and CDR2 YFSETQ. The CDR3 spans 17 residues. CDR3 amino acids: CASTLGLAGGSYNEQFF. As DNA, the CDR3 is TGCGCCAGCACCCTGGGACTAGCGGGGGGGTCCTACAATGAGCAGTTCTTC.

The chain joins TRBV5-6 to TRBJ2-7; D is unclear. Between the trimmed V and J ends, which lost 5 bases and 5 bases, there was a span of 17 bases. The CDR3 runs 14 residues. Germline V lookup: CDR1 SGHDT, CDR2 YYEEEE. In DNA form, the CDR3 reads TGTGCCAGCAGTTTGTGGCTTCTCAGGAACGAGCAGTACTTC. The encoded protein is CASSLWLLRNEQYF.

The chain joins TRBV28 to TRBJ2-3; tentatively, D is TRBD1 (5 bases). Germline V lookup: CDR1 MDHEN, CDR2 SYDVKM. CDR3 size: 15 residues. The V and J ends lost 2 bases and 0 bases respectively, with 9 bases between them. The CDR3 bases are TGTGCCAGCAGTTTAGTCCAGGGTAGCACAGATACGCAGTATTTT. It yields the protein CASSLVQGSTDTQYF.

V gene TRBV19 combines with J gene TRBJ1-1; no clear D gene. Trimming pared 3 bases from V and 8 bases from J, leaving 10 bases between. Germline assignment: CDR1 LNHDA and CDR2 SQIVND (reference sequence). This CDR3 comprises 12 residues. DNA of the CDR3: TGTGCCAGTAGTATCCCCGGCAGGGAAGCTTTCTTT. Protein product: CASSIPGREAFF.

As to this clone: Distinct nucleotide sequences in the sample also encode this CDR3. The CDR3 DNA is TGCGCCAGCAGCTTGACAGGGTCTAACTATGGCTACACCTTC. Translating it yields CASSLTGSNYGYTF. The V call is TRBV5-1, the J call TRBJ1-2, with D possibly TRBD1 on 6 matching bases. The germline gives CDR1 SGHRS, CDR2 YFSETQ. This CDR3 region has 14 residues. Trimming left V 1 base short and J 0 bases short, with 7 bases between.

The V gene is TRBV6-5, the J gene TRBJ1-3; D not resolved. Trimming took 2 bases from V and 1 from J, leaving 12 bases between them. CDR3 size: 16 residues. Germline CDR1 reads MNHEY; CDR2 reads SVGAGI. Written as DNA, the CDR3 is TGTGCCAGCAGTTACCACTCTGGGCTATCTGGAAACACCATATATTTT. Protein sequence: CASSYHSGLSGNTIYF.

V is TRBV11-2 and J is TRBJ1-1; D is undetermined. Germline CDR1 and CDR2: SGHAT and FQNNGV. This CDR3 contains 14 residues. Trimming left V 5 bases short and J 3 bases short, with 13 bases between. The CDR3 coding sequence is TGTGCCAGCAGCCTGGACCGGGTTCACACTGAAGCTTTCTTT. It encodes CASSLDRVHTEAFF.